These 12 T cell receptor beta chains were sequenced from one sample in a study of control samples from healthy donors and cancer patients. Sequencing was performed with immunoSEQ multiplex PCR; in TCRdb, only in-frame clones are kept and a portion is missing. The table has approximately 98,000 clones, about 80% seen once. The sequenced sample was blood. The receptors originated from a man aged 18 to 29 in good health.

The rearrangement uses TRBV13 and TRBJ1-4; D not resolved. Trimming cost V 3 bases and J 5 bases, with 7 bases left between them. Germline-derived CDR1 and CDR2 are PRHDT and FYEKMQ (reference sequence). This CDR3 contains 13 residues. DNA for the CDR3: TGTGCCAGCAGCTTTACGGGGAATGAAAAACTGTTTTTT. Protein product: CASSFTGNEKLFF.

This chain uses TRBV5-6 with TRBJ2-2; D is perhaps TRBD2 (6 bases). CDR1 is SGHDT, CDR2 YYEEEE, per germline. The length of the CDR3 is 18 residues. V was pared by 1 base and J by 5 bases, with 21 bases between. CDR3 amino acids: CASSLSFALEGWTGELFF. Here the CDR3 DNA reads TGTGCCAGCAGCTTGTCGTTTGCCTTGGAGGGCTGGACCGGGGAGCTGTTTTTT.

V and J are TRBV6-1 and TRBJ1-4; D is undetermined. CDR1 is MNHNS and CDR2 is SASEGT in the germline V gene. The CDR3 is made up of 18 amino acids. Trimming pared 0 bases from V and 2 bases from J, leaving 16 bases between. The DNA of the CDR3 is TGTGCCAGCAGTGAAGCCCGGAGAATGGTTGGGACTAATGAAAAACTGTTTTTT. Amino acid sequence: CASSEARRMVGTNEKLFF.

The V and J genes are TRBV2 and TRBJ2-4, with D possibly matching TRBD1 (5 bases). The CDR3 is made up of 14 amino acids. Trimming stripped 5 bases from V and 14 bases from J, with 22 bases between. Germline loops: CDR1 SNHLY, CDR2 FYNNEI. DNA of the CDR3: TGTGCCAGCAGTCTTACAGGTGCGAAAGGGAAGAAGTACTTC. Protein product: CASSLTGAKGKKYF. The full variable domain, in which reference TRBV2 and TRBJ2-4 provide the parts outside the CDR3, is EPEVTQTPSHQVTQMGQEVILRCVPISNHLYFYWYRQILGQKVEFLVSFYNNEISEKSEIFDDQFSVERPDGSNFTLKIRSTKLEDSAMYFCASSLTGAKGKKYFGAGTRLSVL.

This clone was picked up a small number of times. The chain carries TRBV5-5 and TRBJ2-2; TRBD2 aligns across 15 bases. There are 18 residues in the CDR3. V lost 4 bases and J lost 0; bases outside the gene matches: 4. Germline V gene sequence: CDR1 SGHKS, CDR2 YYEKEE (reference sequence). The CDR3 nucleotides read TGTGCCAGCAGCCAGGGACTAGCGGGGGGCCCGAACACCGGGGAGCTGTTTTTT. This sequence encodes CASSQGLAGGPNTGELFF.

The chain couples TRBV7-6 to TRBJ2-3; D is unresolved. Germline V CDR1 and CDR2: SGHVS, FNYEAQ. Deletions cut 7 bases from V and 0 bases from J, with 2 bases between. The CDR3 is 11 residues long. In nucleotides, the CDR3 is TGTGCCAGCACAAGCACAGATACGCAGTATTTT. It codes for CASTSTDTQYF.

The J gene is TRBJ2-5, the V gene TRBV5-1; D not resolved. The germline V and J ends were trimmed by 6 bases and 5 bases, with 11 bases remaining between them. The V gene's germline CDR1 is SGHRS and CDR2 YFSETQ. The CDR3 runs 12 residues. CDR3 coding DNA: TGCGCCAGCAATACTGTGGGGGAGACCCAGTACTTC. Translated, it gives CASNTVGETQYF.

CDR3 sequence (DNA): TGTGCCAGCAGCAAGGGGGGTAGGTCGGTCTACGAGCAGTACGTC. It translates to CASSKGGRSVYEQYV. V is TRBV21-1 and J is TRBJ2-7; TRBD2, the table's D call, was not compared with the DNA. TRBV21-1 is a pseudogene. The CDR3 runs 15 residues.

The chain couples TRBV5-4 to TRBJ2-3; 10 nucleotides agree with TRBD2. CDR3 length: 16 amino acids. CDR1 is SGHNT, CDR2 YYREEE, per germline (reference sequence). The V segment lost 3 bases and the J segment 3 bases; nucleotides outside the gene matches: 7. The CDR3 bases are TGTGCCAGCAGCTCTACTAGCGGGGAAGGGACAGATACGCAGTATTTT. It encodes CASSSTSGEGTDTQYF.

V and J are TRBV3-1 (or the pseudogene TRBV3-2) and TRBJ1-2, with no clear D. The germline gives CDR1 LGHDT, CDR2 YNNKEL (reference sequence). This CDR3 comprises 13 residues. V was clipped by 7 bases and J by 3 bases, with 12 bases between them. CDR3 residues: CASKNRTYYGYTF. In nucleotides, the CDR3 is TGTGCCAGCAAGAACAGAACCTACTATGGCTACACCTTC.

The V call is TRBV30, the J call TRBJ1-1, with 7 bases lining up with TRBD1. Germline V gene lookup returns CDR1 GTSNPN and CDR2 SVGIG (reference sequence). The CDR3 is made up of 14 amino acids. The junction had 11 bases not matched to a gene; V was cut back by 1 base and J by 9 bases. The DNA of the CDR3 is TGTGCCTGGAGTGGACAGGGTTTCATCTTTCAAGCTTTCTTT. It specifies CAWSGQGFIFQAFF.

This clone was counted a single time. V and J are TRBV4-1 and TRBJ1-3; 8 bases agree with TRBD1. Germline values: CDR1 MGHRA, CDR2 YSYEKL. J lost 0 bases, V lost 3 bases, and 16 bases had no gene match. This CDR3 is built from 20 residues. CDR3 DNA: TGCGCCAGCAGCCAGCCGGTGGGGACAGGCGCACCGGCCTCTGGAAACACCATATATTTT. Translation gives CASSQPVGTGAPASGNTIYF.